These T cell receptor beta chains were read from a single sample in a study of cytomegalovirus exposure and HLA in healthy donors. Profiling relied on immunoSEQ multiplex PCR, and the TCRdb table lists in-frame clones only, not all of them. The repertoire has around 150,000 clones, over 60% of them found once; the top ten carry 2% to 2.5%. The specimen sequenced was PBMCs. All receptors derive from a man younger than 40 in good health and CMV-seronegative. CDR3s include the opening cysteine and the closing phenylalanine or tryptophan. D genes are given only for firm matches. Not all rows give a size; the values are once, few, many and, for expanded clones, a class.

TRBJ2-7,TRBV6-1,once,NA,TGTGCCAGCAACCTCCCTAGCCCAAACGGAGACGAGCAGTACTTC,CASNLPSPNGDEQYF
TRBJ2-3,TRBV5-1,NA,TRBD2,TGCGCCAGCAGCTGGGCGGGAGTAACAGATACGCAGTATTTT,CASSWAGVTDTQYF
TRBJ1-1,TRBV6-5,NA,NA,TGTGCCAGCCCCCAACAAGGGGTAAGGAACACTGAAGCTTTCTTT,CASPQQGVRNTEAFF
TRBJ1-6,TRBV19,NA,TRBD1,TGTGCCAGTAGTGAGACAGGGGGAAATAATTCACCCCTCCACTTT,CASSETGGNNSPLHF
TRBJ2-5,TRBV15,NA,NA,TGTGCCACCAGCAGCCAACTAGGGGAGACCCAGTACTTC,CATSSQLGETQYF
TRBJ1-2,TRBV5-5,NA,NA,TGTGCCAGCAGTCCGTGGGCAGGGGAATATGGCTACACCTTC,CASSPWAGEYGYTF
TRBJ1-5,TRBV6-1,NA,TRBD1,TGTGCCAGCAGTGAAGGGACAGGGGGCAATCAGCCCCAGCATTTT,CASSEGTGGNQPQHF
TRBJ2-1,TRBV27,NA,NA,TGTGCCAGCAGTTTATCCCTCGGGAGTTCCTACAATGAGCAGTTCTTC,CASSLSLGSSYNEQFF
TRBJ1-4,TRBV30,few,NA,TGTGCCTGGAGTGTGTCGGGGGGCAGTGAAAAACTGTTTTTT,CAWSVSGGSEKLFF
TRBJ2-7,TRBV5-1,NA,TRBD2,TGCGCCAGCAGCCCTCGTCGGGGGGTCGCCTACGAGCAGTACTTC,CASSPRRGVAYEQYF
TRBJ2-2,TRBV9,NA,NA,TGTGCCAGCAGCGTGTCACAGGGTTTCGGGGAGCTGTTTTTT,CASSVSQGFGELFF
TRBJ2-1,TRBV9,NA,TRBD1,TGTGCCAGCAGCGACACCGACAGGGACTACAATGAGCAGTTCTTC,CASSDTDRDYNEQFF
TRBJ2-2,TRBV18,few,NA,TGTGCCAGCTCACCCCCGGGACAGAACACCGGGGAGCTGTTTTTT,CASSPPGQNTGELFF
TRBJ1-1,TRBV10-3,once,NA,TGTGCCATCAGTGAGGACATGGGCACTGAAGCTTTCTTT,CAISEDMGTEAFF
TRBJ2-7,TRBV7-9,NA,TRBD1,TGTGCCAGCAGCTTTGGACAGGGCCCCTACGAGCAGTACTTC,CASSFGQGPYEQYF
TRBJ2-3,TRBV5-1,NA,NA,TGCGCCAGCAGCTTGGCCACGGCAGGGTGGGGCACAGATACGCAGTATTTT,CASSLATAGWGTDTQYF
TRBJ1-1,TRBV5-4,NA,NA,TGTGCCAGCAGCCCTTTACAAGGGGGGGGGACTGAAGCTTTCTTT,CASSPLQGGGTEAFF
TRBJ2-5,TRBV9,once,TRBD2,TGTGCCAGCAGCGTAGGAGGCGGGAGGGGAAATTGGGAGACCCAGTACTTC,CASSVGGGRGNWETQYF
TRBJ2-5,TRBV7-8,few,TRBD1,TGTGCCAGCAGCTCCGAGCTCTGGGGCAGGGGGCAAGAGACCCAGTACTTC,CASSSELWGRGQETQYF
TRBJ2-7,TRBV9,few,NA,TGTGCCAGCAGCGTAGTTGCGGGGGCCTCCGAGCAGTACTTC,CASSVVAGASEQYF